The 27 T cell receptor beta chains given below trace back to one sample, sequenced in a study of identical twins. One entry per CDR3 protein results from TCRdb running MiXCR on the 5' RACE reads. The table has hundreds of thousands of distinct CDR3 sequences, about 7.5% seen once; the top ten hold 1.9%. The sample was also reused in another study, on yellow fever vaccine responses in identical twins.

The material sequenced was memory (CD45RO+) T cells sorted from blood. Source of these receptors: a woman aged 18-29 years in good health.

This clonotype turned up a few times. The rearrangement links TRBV27 to TRBJ2-3, with D possibly matching TRBD1 (5 bases). Germline loops: CDR1 MNHEY, CDR2 SMNVEV (reference sequence). The CDR3 is 16 residues long. V dropped 2 bases and J dropped 0 bases, with 12 bases sitting between them. The CDR3 coding sequence is TGTGCCAGCAGTTTACCAGGGCCGTTAAGCACAGATACGCAGTATTTT. The encoded protein is CASSLPGPLSTDTQYF.

This clonotype turned up a few times. J is TRBJ2-5 and V is TRBV5-1; 9 bases agree with TRBD1. The CDR3 has 14 residues. Germline V lookup: CDR1 SGHRS, CDR2 YFSETQ. V lost 3 bases, J lost 4 bases, and 4 bases stayed unmatched. Written as DNA, the CDR3 is TGCGCCAGCAGCTCTACAGGGGGCCGAGAGACCCAGTACTTC. Translating it yields CASSSTGGRETQYF.

This clonotype occurred a few times. The chain employs TRBV7-6 and TRBJ2-3; 8 nucleotides line up with TRBD1. Germline CDR1 is SGHVS and CDR2 is FNYEAQ. The CDR3 length is 14 residues. V trimming: 5 bases; J trimming: 4 bases; junction bases outside the gene matches: 5. CDR3 sequence reads: CASSGRGLADTQYF. CDR3 coding DNA: TGTGCCAGCAGCGGCAGGGGGCTCGCAGATACGCAGTATTTT. Supplemented by reference TRBV7-6 and TRBJ2-3, the full variable domain reads GAGVSQSPRYKVTKRGQDVALRCDPISGHVSLYWYRQALGQGPEFLTYFNYEAQQDKSGLPNDRFSAERPEGSISTLTIQRTEQRDSAMYRCASSGRGLADTQYFGPGTRLTVL.

This clonotype was observed many times. The chain employs TRBV24-1 and TRBJ2-1, with 11 bases identical to TRBD1. V shed 1 base, J shed 9 bases, and the junction held 7 bases outside the gene matches. Per germline, CDR1 KGHDR and CDR2 SFDVKD. This CDR3 is 16 amino acids long. The CDR3 loop reads CATSDFPGQGVGEQFF. DNA of the CDR3: TGTGCCACCAGTGATTTTCCGGGACAGGGGGTCGGTGAGCAGTTCTTC.

This clonotype was recorded many times. The rearrangement joins TRBV25-1 to TRBJ1-4, with 7 nucleotides matching TRBD1. CDR1 is MGHDK, CDR2 SYGVNS, per germline. The CDR3 length is 16 residues. V shed 4 bases, J shed 8 bases, and the junction held 13 bases outside the gene matches. The CDR3 is CASSGTGVRVEEKLFF. The CDR3 DNA is TGTGCCAGCAGTGGTACAGGGGTTCGGGTAGAGGAAAAACTGTTTTTT.

This clonotype appeared many times. The chain recombines TRBV4-3 with TRBJ2-1; 8 nucleotides match TRBD2. CDR1 is LGHNA, CDR2 YSLEER, per germline. The CDR3 has 16 residues. The V gene end was trimmed by 3 bases and the J gene end by 2 bases; junction bases not matched to a gene: 6. In nucleotides, the CDR3 is TGCGCCAGCAGCCAGGGAACTAGCGGACCCTACAATGAGCAGTTCTTC. This sequence encodes CASSQGTSGPYNEQFF.

This clonotype turned up a few times. V usage is TRBV29-1 and J usage is TRBJ2-7; TRBD2 is a possible D gene (6 bases). With 5 bases removed from V and 3 bases from J, the gap between germline ends came to 8 bases. CDR3 length: 11 residues. CDR1 is SQVTM and CDR2 is ANQGSEA in the germline V gene. This CDR3 is CSVRLGYEQYF. DNA for the CDR3: TGCAGCGTTCGACTAGGCTACGAGCAGTACTTC.

This clonotype was recorded many times. The CDR3 DNA reads as TGTGCCAGCAGTTACTCAGCAGTGCAGTACTTC. It is translated as CASSYSAVQYF. The gene calls are TRBV6-2 or TRBV6-3 and TRBJ2-7; D is uncertain. The CDR3 spans 11 residues. Trimming stripped 0 bases from V and 9 bases from J, with 6 bases between. Per germline, CDR1 MNHEY and CDR2 SVGEGT.

This clonotype was seen many times. The genes are TRBV28 and TRBJ2-1; D ambiguous. CDR3 length equals 14 residues. With 8 bases removed from V and 0 bases from J, the gap between germline ends came to 11 bases. Per the germline V gene, CDR1 is MDHEN and CDR2 is SYDVKM. CDR3 loop: CASVVAPSYNEQFF. CDR3 DNA sequence: TGTGCCAGCGTCGTGGCCCCCTCCTACAATGAGCAGTTCTTC.

At least ten counts were recorded for this clonotype. The chain couples TRBV15 to TRBJ1-6, with 7 bases lining up with TRBD1. The germline CDR1 and CDR2 sequences are LNHNV and YYDKDF (reference sequence). This CDR3 is built from 15 residues. The V segment lost 4 bases and the J segment 9 bases; nucleotides outside the gene matches: 9. The CDR3 coding sequence is TGTGCCACCAGCACACCGACAGGGAGGGGTTCACCCCTCCACTTT. It encodes CATSTPTGRGSPLHF.

This clonotype was observed a handful of times. The rearrangement joins TRBV7-9 to TRBJ1-1; D remains ambiguous. Germline V gene sequence: CDR1 SEHNR, CDR2 FQNEAQ (reference sequence). Trimming shortened V by 0 bases and J by 10 bases, and 9 bases separated the two germline ends. The CDR3 length is 12 residues. The CDR3 reads CASSLASGRAFF. As DNA, the CDR3 is TGTGCCAGCAGCTTAGCGTCGGGGAGAGCTTTCTTT.

The sample holds many counts of this clonotype. This chain connects TRBV12-2 to TRBJ2-3; the D call TRBD2 from the table was never checked on the DNA. TRBV12-2 is an annotated pseudogene. This CDR3 contains 19 residues. Here the CDR3 reads CASRRRWRLTSGATDTQYF. Here the CDR3 DNA reads TGTGCAAGTCGCCGAAGGTGGAGGTTAACTAGCGGGGCCACAGATACGCAGTATTTT.

This chain connects TRBV12-3 or TRBV12-4 to TRBJ1-5; the match to TRBD1 covers 7 bases. V lost 5 bases and J lost 4; bases outside the gene matches: 2. This CDR3 has 13 residues. This chain's CDR3 is CASSADRNQPQHF. The CDR3 bases are TGTGCCAGCAGTGCGGACAGGAATCAGCCCCAGCATTTT.

The chain uses TRBV4-3 and TRBJ2-7, with 7 positions matching TRBD2. Germline CDR1 LGHNA, CDR2 YSLEER. The CDR3 is 14 residues long. Germline trimming cut 2 bases from V and 5 bases from J; bases unmatched to any gene: 6. In nucleotides, the CDR3 is TGCGCCAGCAGCCAAAGTCTGGGACTACACGAGCAGTACTTC. It translates to CASSQSLGLHEQYF.

This clonotype was counted ten times or more. The chain combines TRBV9 with TRBJ1-5, with no clear D. V was cut by 3 bases and J by 4 bases, with 17 bases left in between. Per germline, CDR1 SGDLS and CDR2 YYNGEE. CDR3 size: 16 residues. CDR3 sequence reads: CASSAALKGLNQPQHF. DNA for the CDR3: TGTGCCAGCAGCGCAGCACTCAAGGGCTTAAATCAGCCCCAGCATTTT.

This clonotype was seen repeatedly, ten times or more. The rearrangement joins TRBV6-1 to TRBJ2-7; D may be TRBD1 (6 bases). The germline V gene has CDR1 MNHNS and CDR2 SASEGT. V was pared by 6 bases and J by 2 bases, with 17 bases between. The CDR3 loop spans 15 amino acids. The DNA for the CDR3 is TGTGCCAGCAGGCGAGACAGGATCCAACCCTACGAGCAGTACTTC. Its translation is CASRRDRIQPYEQYF.

CDR3 in DNA: TGTGCCAGCAGTGACGGGGATACGGGCACAGATACGCAGTATTTT. The encoded protein is CASSDGDTGTDTQYF. V gene TRBV6-4 combines with J gene TRBJ2-3; D unresolved. Germline V lookup: CDR1 MRHNA, CDR2 SNTAGT. CDR3 length: 15 amino acids. V was shortened by 2 bases and J by 1 base, with 10 bases between the two germline ends.

In its sample, this clonotype was seen a few times. The chain carries TRBV6-1 and TRBJ2-1, with D maybe TRBD2 (7 bases). Germline lookup yields CDR1 MNHNS and CDR2 SASEGT. The CDR3 spans 17 residues. Trimming removed 6 bases from V and 0 bases from J, with 18 bases in between. CDR3 sequence reads: CASSRALRGGSYNEQFF. As DNA, the CDR3 is TGTGCCAGCAGCCGCGCCCTGAGGGGGGGCTCCTACAATGAGCAGTTCTTC.

This clonotype was observed a few times. The V and J genes are TRBV2 and TRBJ2-1, with D maybe TRBD2 (6 bases). The CDR3 is made up of 13 amino acids. The germline V gene encodes CDR1 SNHLY and CDR2 FYNNEI. Trimming removed 6 bases at V and 7 bases at J, with 13 bases between. Here the CDR3 DNA reads TGTGCCAGCAGCATGGGACTCCCAAATGAGCAGTTCTTC. It encodes CASSMGLPNEQFF. Drawing the rest from reference TRBV2 and TRBJ2-1, the complete variable domain is EPEVTQTPSHQVTQMGQEVILRCVPISNHLYFYWYRQILGQKVEFLVSFYNNEISEKSEIFDDQFSVERPDGSNFTLKIRSTKLEDSAMYFCASSMGLPNEQFFGPGTRLTVL.

Ten or more counts support this clonotype. The chain carries TRBV5-1 and TRBJ2-3, with D uncertain. V lost 3 bases, J lost 5 bases, and 16 bases lay in between. Per the germline V gene, CDR1 is SGHRS and CDR2 is YFSETQ. The CDR3 is 15 residues long. DNA for the CDR3: TGCGCCAGCAGCTGGAACAGCGCTTCGGGAGATACGCAGTATTTT. This encodes CASSWNSASGDTQYF.

In DNA form, the CDR3 reads TGTGCCAGCAGTTTAACGGACAGTAACTATGGCTACACCTTC. It specifies CASSLTDSNYGYTF. This chain links TRBV27 with TRBJ1-2, with a possible D match to TRBD1 (6 bases). V lost 2 bases, J lost 1 base, and 8 bases lay in between. CDR1 is MNHEY and CDR2 is SMNVEV in the germline V gene (reference sequence). The CDR3 has 14 residues.

The rearrangement uses TRBV20-1 and TRBJ2-2; maybe TRBD1 (5 bases). Germline assignment: CDR1 DFQATT and CDR2 SNEGSKA (reference sequence). V lost 6 bases and J 0 bases, leaving 17 bases between the germline ends. CDR3 length equals 16 residues. The CDR3 spells CSARAVGAPNTGELFF. CDR3 in DNA: TGCAGTGCCAGGGCAGTAGGGGCCCCGAACACCGGGGAGCTGTTTTTT.

The sample holds many counts of this clonotype. This chain joins TRBV5-1 and TRBJ1-1; 9 nucleotides line up with TRBD1. The CDR3 length is 16 residues. V shed 2 bases and J 11 bases; nucleotides not matched to a gene: 16. CDR1 and CDR2 from the germline V gene are SGHRS and YFSETQ. The CDR3 loop is CASSFGRAGQGLRAFF. CDR3 coding DNA: TGCGCCAGCAGCTTTGGACGGGCGGGACAGGGACTAAGGGCTTTCTTT.

The chain employs TRBV20-1 and TRBJ2-1, with 7 positions matching TRBD2. The CDR3 runs to 16 residues. Trimming cost V 3 bases and J 0 bases; bases outside gene matches: 8. Germline CDR1 DFQATT, CDR2 SNEGSKA (reference sequence). The CDR3 DNA reads as TGCAGTGCTAGGTTCCAGGGCGGGAGCTCCTACAATGAGCAGTTCTTC. It is translated as CSARFQGGSSYNEQFF.

This clonotype was seen a handful of times. The chain combines TRBV10-3 with TRBJ2-7, with TRBD1 as a possible D gene (6 bases). The V gene's germline CDR1 is ENHRY and CDR2 SYGVKD. Trimming left V 4 bases short and J 2 bases short, with 24 bases between. This CDR3 comprises 18 residues. The CDR3 sequence is CAISALRTGTGQTYEQYF. The CDR3 coding sequence is TGTGCCATCAGTGCCCTAAGGACGGGAACAGGGCAAACCTACGAGCAGTACTTC.

This clonotype has ten or more counts. The chain has TRBV4-1 and TRBJ1-5; possible D gene TRBD1, 5 bases. The germline V gene encodes CDR1 MGHRA and CDR2 YSYEKL. This CDR3 has 14 amino acids. The V and J ends lost 0 bases and 6 bases respectively, with 9 bases between them. Here the CDR3 reads CASSQDRDLQPQHF. The DNA of the CDR3 is TGCGCCAGCAGCCAAGACAGGGACCTTCAGCCCCAGCATTTT.

This chain joins TRBV6-1 and TRBJ2-1, with 7 positions matching TRBD2. CDR3 length equals 15 residues. CDR1 and CDR2 from the germline V gene are MNHNS and SASEGT. Germline trimming cut 6 bases from V and 7 bases from J; bases unmatched to any gene: 12. CDR3 coding DNA: TGTGCCAGCAGCCGGGAGGACTCTTCTTGGAATGAGCAGTTCTTC. Translating it yields CASSREDSSWNEQFF.